This is a list of T cell receptor beta chains from one sample in a study of T-cell reconstitution after alpha-beta-depleted transplantation in children. TCRdb re-analysed the PCR reads in MiXCR, keeping a single row per CDR3 protein. The sample comprises about 400,000 distinct CDR3 sequences, under 20% of which are singletons, and approximately 29% rests with the top ten. Material: PBMCs, mostly from graft donor cells, obtained 360 days after TCRalphabeta/CD19-depleted stem cell transplant. Receptors were obtained from a boy younger than two who had a stem cell transplant for Wiskott-Aldrich syndrome, so the T cells may come from the graft donor. Each CDR3 is given with its conserved first and last residue. A D gene is named only where the DNA matches it firmly.

>TRBV10-3|TRBD1
CAISSGQGGGSSSPLHF
>TRBV5-1|TRBD2
CASSFGLAGTAETQYF
>TRBV29-1|-
CSVGDQKTEQFF
>TRBV13|TRBD2
CASSFREAYEQYF
>TRBV5-1|TRBD2
CASSMGLAAFNEQYF
>TRBV3-1|-
CASSHEFRDSTGELFF
>TRBV11-2|-
CASSLRPGHALTGEQYF
>TRBV29-1|-
CSVRTRTYEQYF
>TRBV6-5|-
CASSYLASSNSPLHF
>TRBV11-3|TRBD1
CASSPGQGAWSPLHF
>TRBV6-1|-
CASSENGIGELFF
>TRBV14|-
CASSLLGSLNTEAFF
>TRBV11-2|-
CASSRLETYEQYF
>TRBV2|TRBD1
CASSLQGADQPQHF
>TRBV18|-
CASSPRVSAWEQYF
>TRBV29-1|-
CSVSGSRNLKNIQYF
>TRBV5-1|-
CASSYTPDNEQFF
>TRBV15|-
CATSRPGHYEQYF
>TRBV30|-
CAWSLDSHLTDTQYF
>TRBV29-1|TRBD2
CSVGGIQETQYF
>TRBV10-3|-
CAISDGQSGNTIYF
>TRBV20-1|-
CSARRSSGETQYF
>TRBV27|-
CASSLSGGRVEQYF
>TRBV3-1|-
CASSQEYRTPNNEQFF
>TRBV3-1|-
CASSQDRGNEQYF
>TRBV12-3/TRBV12-4|TRBD1
CASSPRDRGRQPQHF